The T cell receptor beta chain described here comes from a study of human CD4 T cells and Enterobacteriaceae (dated by TCRdb to 2018 to 2020). For the study in its entirety: Stimulating bacteria were E. coli, K. pneumoniae, E. aerogenes, S. flexneri, S. sonnei, S. typhimurium and S. aureus, heat-inactivated after culture.

Proliferating activated T cells were FACS-sorted as CFSE-low CD25+ ICOS+ cells after 6-7 days. Sorted memory CD4+ T cells were CFSE-labeled and cultured at a 2:1 ratio with irradiated autologous monocytes pulsed with antigen. Memory CD4+ T cells, defined as all CD4+ cells except CD45RA+CCR7+CD95- naive cells, were FACS-sorted on a FACSAria III to over 98% purity. Blood from healthy donors came from blood donation centers in Switzerland. Total CD4+ T cells and monocytes were enriched by positive selection with CD4 and CD14 magnetic microbeads. CD8+, CD14+, CD16+, CD56+, CD19+ and CD25-bright cells were excluded before sorting. Bacteria were heat-inactivated at 60°C for 2 hours and added at about 2 particles per monocyte; M. tuberculosis lysate was used at 3 ug/ml. TCR Vbeta genes were sequenced from CFSE-low memory CD4+ T cells that proliferated after primary stimulation with Enterobacteriaceae or control bacteria. Across two independent experiments, two to four different donors were used to analyze each bacteria-reactive repertoire. Peripheral blood mononuclear cells were isolated from donor blood using Ficoll-Paque Plus.

Survey-level sequencing was performed on CFSE-low antigen-reactive cultures, with a detection sensitivity of one cell in 40,000. The QIAamp DNA Micro Kit was used to extract genomic DNA from cell pellets, and spectrophotometry was used to check the quantity and purity of the genomic DNA. The immunoSEQ multiplex PCR assay was used to amplify the TCR Vbeta CDR3 regions. Sequencing of amplicons was performed on the Illumina HiSeq platform. The retrieved sequences were 87 nucleotides long and included the CDR3 region. The study's own analysis went as follows. A clonotype was defined as a unique productive TCR Vbeta nucleotide sequence and was quantified by productive template frequency from ImmunoSEQ Analyzer V3.0. A threshold set at the top 5th percentile of each frequency-ranked repertoire was used to define expanded clonotypes. The R package fossil was used to compute repertoire overlap as Chao-Jaccard, and the R package MASS was used to visualize the overlap by nonmetric multidimensional scaling. TCRdb limited this immuneACCESS table to in-frame rearrangements with V and J called. A share of clones is missing; checked studies link under half to unresolved V genes, and the rest is unexplained. The DNA was the basis for D and trimming; V, J and clone size are from that table. In all, the sample holds some 1,300 clones, and approximately 51% of those were seen once. The ten largest clones take up around a third of the sample.

This clone occurred a few times. No quality values exist for individual bases; no much larger clone is one base distant. Here is what the overall study found, with its caveats: Enterobacteriaceae-reactive repertoires were polyclonal but contained fewer clonotypes than S. aureus- or M. tuberculosis-reactive repertoires, and they co-clustered together. Clonotypes shared across Enterobacteriaceae cultures accounted for about 25-50% of unique rearrangements but about 66-93% of templates, whereas sharing with control bacteria was rare.

This sequence originates from a human donor in good health. The sequenced sample was bacteria-reactive CD4+ T cells grown in culture. The cell subset or site label on this specimen signifies: CFSE-low proliferating memory CD4 T cells sorted after in vitro stimulation with a heat-inactivated bacterium or M. tuberculosis lysate.

Read as DNA, the sequence is TGTGCCAGCTCACCGGGACAGGGGGCCGAGCAGTACTTC. It is translated as CASSPGQGAEQYF. The chain joins TRBV18 to TRBJ2-7; TRBD1 fits 12 bases in the junction. Measured from the cysteine to the phenylalanine, the CDR3 is 13 residues long. The entry retains the CDR3 DNA only, 39 bases that are in frame from base 1. As encoded in the germline V gene, CDR1 is KGHSH while CDR2 is LQKENI. Trimming leaves V shorter by 3 bases and J shorter by 6 bases, with the junction holding 0 bases beyond the gene matches.